This passage covers 22 T cell receptor beta chains from one sample sequenced in a study of cytomegalovirus exposure and HLA in healthy donors. Libraries were prepared by immunoSEQ multiplex PCR; TCRdb keeps only in-frame clonotypes and omits some of them. The table lists tens of thousands of clones, about 90% of them singletons, with 0.95% to 1.5% in the top ten. Sample: PBMCs. The receptors come from a young woman in good health and CMV-seronegative.

V and J are TRBV9 and TRBJ2-7, with 9 bases matching TRBD1. The V gene's germline CDR1 is SGDLS and CDR2 YYNGEE. This CDR3 is 16 amino acids long. Germline trimming cut 0 bases from V and 5 bases from J; bases unmatched to any gene: 9. As DNA, the CDR3 is TGTGCCAGCAGCGTAGTTACCGGGACAGGGTCTGACGAGCAGTACTTC. It codes for CASSVVTGTGSDEQYF.

V gene TRBV30 combines with J gene TRBJ1-1; D is unclear. Germline CDR1 reads GTSNPN; CDR2 reads SVGIG (reference sequence). Trimming left V 0 bases short and J 1 base short, with 9 bases between. This CDR3 spans 14 amino acids. The CDR3 reads CAWSVRRGNTEAFF. The DNA of the CDR3 is TGTGCCTGGAGTGTACGACGGGGGAACACTGAAGCTTTCTTT.

The V and J genes are TRBV4-1 and TRBJ1-4; D is possibly TRBD1 (5 bases). Trimming took off 0 bases at V and 4 bases at J, with 6 bases between the two ends. Germline values: CDR1 MGHRA, CDR2 YSYEKL. The length of the CDR3 is 14 residues. Here the CDR3 DNA reads TGCGCCAGCAGCCAAGAAGGGGTTAATGAAAAACTGTTTTTT. Its translation is CASSQEGVNEKLFF.

The chain joins TRBV27 to TRBJ1-2; D is perhaps TRBD1 (6 bases). The CDR3 runs 15 residues. Trimming removed 4 bases at V and 7 bases at J, with 19 bases between. Per the germline V gene, CDR1 is MNHEY and CDR2 is SMNVEV (reference sequence). The CDR3 DNA reads as TGTGCCAGCAGTTCAACGACAGGCCTGGGTTTTGGCTACACCTTC. Amino acids: CASSSTTGLGFGYTF.

V and J are TRBV5-1 and TRBJ1-3, with 7 bases fitting TRBD1. Germline V gene lookup returns CDR1 SGHRS and CDR2 YFSETQ. V was clipped by 5 bases and J by 0 bases; unmatched bases: 2. CDR3 length: 14 residues. The CDR3 nucleotides read TGCGCCAGCAGGGGGGACAGCTCTGGAAACACCATATATTTT. This gives the protein CASRGDSSGNTIYF.

V usage is TRBV5-6 and J usage is TRBJ2-1; 9 bases match TRBD1. The germline V gene has CDR1 SGHDT and CDR2 YYEEEE. CDR3 length equals 16 residues. V trimming: 3 bases; J trimming: 6 bases; junction bases outside the gene matches: 10. As DNA, the CDR3 is TGTGCCAGCAGCTCGACGGACAGGGGATTTGGCAATGAGCAGTTCTTC. As protein: CASSSTDRGFGNEQFF.

The chain links TRBV7-9 to TRBJ2-7; D perhaps matches TRBD2 (5 bases). CDR3 length equals 16 residues. From germline, CDR1 is SEHNR and CDR2 FQNEAQ (reference sequence). V was clipped by 5 bases and J by 2 bases, with 19 bases between them. The CDR3 sequence: CASSPPFRTETYEQYF. CDR3 DNA sequence: TGTGCCAGCAGCCCTCCCTTTAGGACTGAGACCTACGAGCAGTACTTC.

A single count supports this clone. The chain combines TRBV6-1 with TRBJ2-2; D unclear. The CDR3 contains 13 residues. The ends were cut back, 8 bases at V and 5 bases at J, with 12 bases in the middle. Looked up from germline, CDR1 is MNHNS and CDR2 is SASEGT. The CDR3 coding sequence is TGTGCCAGCCTCTCATCCACAACCGGGGAGCTGTTTTTT. Translated, it gives CASLSSTTGELFF.

The J gene is TRBJ2-5, the V gene TRBV4-1; tentative D call: TRBD1 (6 bases). Trimming pared 1 base from V and 1 base from J, leaving 19 bases between. The CDR3 length is 18 residues. CDR1 and CDR2 (germline): MGHRA, YSYEKL. CDR3 DNA sequence: TGCGCCAGCAGCCAAGTGAGCGCCATCCGGGACACCCAAGAGACCCAGTACTTC. This translates into CASSQVSAIRDTQETQYF.

This clone was seen a few times. This chain links TRBV28 with TRBJ2-7, with 9 bases aligning to TRBD1. With V trimmed by 5 bases and J by 2 bases, 7 bases remained unmatched. The germline V gene encodes CDR1 MDHEN and CDR2 SYDVKM. CDR3 size: 15 residues. CDR3 in DNA: TGTGCCAGCAGTCTCACCGGGACAGGGACCTACGAGCAGTACTTC. This sequence encodes CASSLTGTGTYEQYF.

This clone occurred a few times. This sequence joins TRBV6-1 and TRBJ1-5; TRBD1 is a possible D gene (6 bases). Germline CDR1 is MNHNS and CDR2 is SASEGT. Trimming took off 6 bases at V and 4 bases at J, with 13 bases between the two ends. The CDR3 length is 14 residues. CDR3 in amino acids: CASRGGQMNQPQHF. CDR3 in DNA: TGTGCCAGCAGAGGCGGACAGATGAATCAGCCCCAGCATTTT.

The chain has TRBV5-4 and TRBJ2-7; 8 nucleotides agree with TRBD1. J gave up 4 bases and V 3 bases, and 6 bases lay outside the gene matches. CDR3 length: 14 amino acids. CDR1 SGHNT and CDR2 YYREEE come from the germline V gene (reference sequence). CDR3 region: CASSSRTGRYEQYF. The CDR3 DNA follows: TGTGCCAGCAGCTCCCGGACAGGGAGGTACGAGCAGTACTTC.

The rearrangement joins TRBV28 to TRBJ1-1; possible D gene TRBD1, 6 bases. This CDR3 has 16 residues. V shed 2 bases and J shed 1 base, with 14 bases lying between them. Germline V CDR1 and CDR2: MDHEN, SYDVKM. The CDR3 loop is CASSLDRIYANTEAFF. For the CDR3, the DNA is TGTGCCAGCAGTTTAGACAGGATCTATGCGAACACTGAAGCTTTCTTT.

This clone occurred once. The chain recombines TRBV4-2 with TRBJ2-3, with 14 bases fitting TRBD2. There are 18 residues in the CDR3. Germline CDR1 is LGHNA and CDR2 is YNFKEQ. V dropped 3 bases and J dropped 3; count of bases not matched to a gene: 8. The CDR3 DNA sequence: TGTGCCAGCAGCCAGGCCGGGACTAGCGGGAGAGGAACAGATACGCAGTATTTT. Amino acids: CASSQAGTSGRGTDTQYF.

The chain employs TRBV9 and TRBJ2-7, with D possibly matching TRBD2 (6 bases). The V gene lost 0 bases and the J gene lost 5 bases, with 15 bases spanning the gap. This CDR3 has 15 residues. Germline CDR1 and CDR2: SGDLS and YYNGEE. The CDR3 here is CASSVGAGRGDEQYF. The CDR3 DNA is TGTGCCAGCAGCGTAGGCGCGGGGCGGGGAGACGAGCAGTACTTC.

This clone was counted a single time. This sequence joins TRBV9 and TRBJ2-3; possibly TRBD2 for D (5 bases). Trimming stripped 0 bases from V and 5 bases from J, with 10 bases between. The CDR3 consists of 14 residues. Germline values: CDR1 SGDLS, CDR2 YYNGEE. CDR3 protein: CASSVDLARDTQYF. The CDR3, as DNA: TGTGCCAGCAGCGTAGACCTAGCTAGAGATACGCAGTATTTT. Full variable domain (outside the CDR3, taken from reference TRBV9 and TRBJ2-3): DSGVTQTPKHLITATGQRVTLRCSPRSGDLSVYWYQQSLDQGLQFLIQYYNGEERAKGNILERFSAQQFPDLHSELNLSSLELGDSALYFCASSVDLARDTQYFGPGTRLTVL.

The chain has TRBV6-1 and TRBJ1-4; 8 bases align to TRBD1. CDR3 length equals 15 residues. Trimming at V came to 2 bases and at J to 8 bases, leaving 7 bases not matched to a gene. Per germline, CDR1 MNHNS and CDR2 SASEGT. The chain's CDR3 is CASSESYRGNEKLFF. The CDR3 DNA follows: TGTGCCAGCAGTGAATCCTACAGGGGGAACGAAAAACTGTTTTTT.

The rearrangement joins TRBV6-1 to TRBJ1-1; no definite D call. This CDR3 has 15 amino acids. The germline V gene encodes CDR1 MNHNS and CDR2 SASEGT. V lost 10 bases and J 0 bases, leaving 18 bases between the germline ends. The CDR3 DNA reads TGTGCCATACATCGCAGAGGTTTGGTGAACACTGAAGCTTTCTTT. This encodes CAIHRRGLVNTEAFF.

A single count supports this clone. This chain connects TRBV6-5 to TRBJ2-7; D might be TRBD2 (7 bases). Looked up from germline, CDR1 is MNHEY and CDR2 is SVGAGI. CDR3 length: 14 amino acids. V lost 2 bases, J lost 6 bases, and 14 bases lay in between. CDR3 amino acids: CASSYGRGGREQYF. DNA for the CDR3: TGTGCCAGCAGTTACGGTAGGGGGGGGCGCGAGCAGTACTTC.

The chain has TRBV10-2 and TRBJ2-1, with D hard to call. Germline V gene data show CDR1 as WSHSY and CDR2 as SAAADI. The V gene lost 7 bases and the J gene lost 6 bases, with 13 bases spanning the gap. This CDR3 is built from 13 residues. CDR3 sequence (DNA): TGCGCCAGCACCACTGGTAGGAGCAATGAGCAGTTCTTC. Its protein product is CASTTGRSNEQFF.

This chain links TRBV30 with TRBJ1-2, with D possibly matching TRBD1 (5 bases). The CDR3 has 15 residues. Per germline, CDR1 GTSNPN and CDR2 SVGIG (reference sequence). Trimming took 1 base from V and 5 from J, leaving 17 bases between them. In nucleotides, the CDR3 is TGTGCCTGGAGTGCCCTCCAGGGAGGTTATTATGGCTACACCTTC. Translating it yields CAWSALQGGYYGYTF.

The chain recombines TRBV2 with TRBJ1-4, with D unclear. Germline V gene data show CDR1 as SNHLY and CDR2 as FYNNEI. CDR3 length: 13 residues. V was pared by 9 bases and J by 8 bases, with 16 bases between. For the CDR3, the DNA is TGTGCCAGTGGCCCGCCAGTGCAGGAAAAACTGTTTTTT. This gives the protein CASGPPVQEKLFF.